These 8 T cell receptor beta chains were all obtained from the same sample, sequenced in a study of blood T cells in healthy people across ages. A sample-barcoded 5' primer and a J-beta primer mix were used in a second PCR of roughly 7 to 11 cycles. TCRdb redid the calling of the 5' RACE reads with MiXCR, one entry per CDR3 protein. This sample has about 630,000 distinct CDR3 sequences, with around 21% found just once. The sample was blood. The source of these receptors is a man aged 65-85 years in good health.

The chain couples TRBV7-2 to TRBJ2-1; D call uncertain. The CDR3 loop spans 17 amino acids. Trimming shortened V by 1 base and J by 4 bases, and 17 bases separated the two germline ends. Germline CDR1 reads SGHTA; CDR2 reads FQGNSA. In DNA form, the CDR3 reads TGTGCCAGCAGCTTAGTGGCTCCCCCTCCGCCATACAATGAGCAGTTCTTC. This codes for CASSLVAPPPPYNEQFF.

The chain couples TRBV7-9 to TRBJ1-5; unclear D gene. The V gene's germline CDR1 is SEHNR and CDR2 FQNEAQ (reference sequence). V was shortened by 3 bases and J by 2 bases, with 11 bases between the two germline ends. The length of the CDR3 is 15 residues. The CDR3 nucleotides read TGTGCCAGCAGCTTCGGAGAGAGTGGCAATCAGCCCCAGCATTTT. Amino acids: CASSFGESGNQPQHF.

This clonotype has a handful of counts. The chain combines TRBV6-1 with TRBJ2-3; TRBD2 agrees at 7 bases. Germline V gene sequence: CDR1 MNHNS, CDR2 SASEGT. V dropped 8 bases and J dropped 1; count of bases not matched to a gene: 15. CDR3 length equals 17 residues. CDR3 region: CASQPPGTITGTDTQYF. The CDR3, as DNA: TGTGCCAGCCAACCTCCGGGGACTATCACAGGCACAGATACGCAGTATTTT.

The table lists this clonotype with a few counts. The chain joins TRBV20-1 to TRBJ2-1; possibly TRBD2 for D (6 bases). The J call may be wrong; the DNA end is better matched by TRBJ2-7. The CDR3 loop spans 14 amino acids. Germline CDR1 and CDR2: DFQATT and SNEGSKA (reference sequence). The CDR3 DNA follows: TGCAGTGCTCAACTTAGCGGACTCTCCTACGAGCAGTACTTC. Translated, it gives CSAQLSGLSYEQYF.

A note on this clonotype: A much larger clone is a single base away; this may be a read error. The chain links TRBV10-2 to TRBJ2-5; TRBD2 aligns across 11 bases. The ends lost 7 bases at V and 1 base at J; junction bases unmatched: 2. Germline assignment: CDR1 WSHSY and CDR2 SAAADI. The CDR3 is 14 amino acids. The CDR3 bases are TGCGCCAGCATAGGGACTAGCGGCCAAGAGACCCAGTACTTC. This gives the protein CASIGTSGQETQYF.

This clonotype came up a few times. The rearrangement links TRBV20-1 to TRBJ2-2; D is undetermined. The CDR3 has 12 residues. The V end lost 3 bases, the J end lost 6 bases, and 8 bases lay between the germline ends. In germline, CDR1 is DFQATT, CDR2 SNEGSKA (reference sequence). For the CDR3, the DNA is TGCAGTGCTAGGGGCGAGCCCGGGGAGCTGTTTTTT. It translates to CSARGEPGELFF.

In this sample, this clonotype turned up a few times. One end of the junction does not line up with germline, which may come from a read error. The J gene is TRBJ2-1, the V gene TRBV3-1; 10 bases map to TRBD2. CDR1 is LGHDT, CDR2 YNNKEL, per germline (reference sequence). CDR3 length equals 17 residues. The CDR3 loop reads CAGSQVLRTSGHNEQFF. Written as DNA, the CDR3 is TGTGCCGGCAGCCAAGTTTTGAGGACTAGCGGTCACAATGAGCAGTTCTTC.

The chain joins TRBV2 to TRBJ2-3, with TRBD2 matching 7 bases. With 6 bases clipped from V and 0 bases from J, the junction kept 6 bases outside the gene matches. The CDR3 sequence is 15 residues long. Germline CDR1 is SNHLY and CDR2 is FYNNEI. The CDR3 DNA follows: TGTGCCAGCAGGAGGGAGGGTAGGAGCACAGATACGCAGTATTTT. Translation: CASRREGRSTDTQYF. Complete variable domain (other parts from reference TRBV2 and TRBJ2-3): EPEVTQTPSHQVTQMGQEVILRCVPISNHLYFYWYRQILGQKVEFLVSFYNNEISEKSEIFDDQFSVERPDGSNFTLKIRSTKLEDSAMYFCASRREGRSTDTQYFGPGTRLTVL.